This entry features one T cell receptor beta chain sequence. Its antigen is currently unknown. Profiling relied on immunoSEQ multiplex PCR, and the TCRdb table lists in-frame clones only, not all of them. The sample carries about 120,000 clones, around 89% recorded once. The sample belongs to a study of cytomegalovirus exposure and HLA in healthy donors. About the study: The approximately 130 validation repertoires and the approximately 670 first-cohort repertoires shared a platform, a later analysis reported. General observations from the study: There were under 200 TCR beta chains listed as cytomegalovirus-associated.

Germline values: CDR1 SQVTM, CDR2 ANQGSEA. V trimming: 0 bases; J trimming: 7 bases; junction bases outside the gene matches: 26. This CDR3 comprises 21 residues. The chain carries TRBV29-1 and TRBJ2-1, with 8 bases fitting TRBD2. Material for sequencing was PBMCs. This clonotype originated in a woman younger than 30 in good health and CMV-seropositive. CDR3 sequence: CSVEDPLGTPRTSSLLNEQFF. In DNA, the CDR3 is TGCAGCGTTGAAGATCCCCTAGGTACACCCCGGACTAGCTCACTCTTAAATGAGCAGTTCTTC.